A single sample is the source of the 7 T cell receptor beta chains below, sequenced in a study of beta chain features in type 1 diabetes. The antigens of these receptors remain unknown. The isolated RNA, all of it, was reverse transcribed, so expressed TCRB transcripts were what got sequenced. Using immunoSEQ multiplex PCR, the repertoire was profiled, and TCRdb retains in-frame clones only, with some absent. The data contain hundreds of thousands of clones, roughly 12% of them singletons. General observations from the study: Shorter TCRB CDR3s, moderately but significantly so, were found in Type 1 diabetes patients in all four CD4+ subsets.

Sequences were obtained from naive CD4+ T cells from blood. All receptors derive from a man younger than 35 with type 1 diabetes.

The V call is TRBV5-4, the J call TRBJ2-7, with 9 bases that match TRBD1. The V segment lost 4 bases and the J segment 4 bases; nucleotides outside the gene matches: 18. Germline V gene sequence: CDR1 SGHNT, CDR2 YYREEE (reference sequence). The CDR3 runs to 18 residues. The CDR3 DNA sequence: TGTGCCAGCAGCCGAGGATCTCCAACCGGGACAGGGTCTTACGAGCAGTACTTC. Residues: CASSRGSPTGTGSYEQYF.

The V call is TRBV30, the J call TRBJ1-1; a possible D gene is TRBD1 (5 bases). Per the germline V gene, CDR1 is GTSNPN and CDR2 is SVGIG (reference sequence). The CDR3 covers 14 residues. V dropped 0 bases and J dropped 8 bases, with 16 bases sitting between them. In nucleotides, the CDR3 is TGTGCCTGGAGTGTGAGACAGCCCCCCCTCGAAGCTTTCTTT. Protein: CAWSVRQPPLEAFF. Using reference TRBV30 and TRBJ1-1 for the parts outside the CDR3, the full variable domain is SQTIHQWPATLVQPVGSPLSLECTVEGTSNPNLYWYRQAAGRGLQLLFYSVGIGQISSEVPQNLSASRPQDRQFILSSKKLLLSDSGFYLCAWSVRQPPLEAFFGQGTRLTVV.

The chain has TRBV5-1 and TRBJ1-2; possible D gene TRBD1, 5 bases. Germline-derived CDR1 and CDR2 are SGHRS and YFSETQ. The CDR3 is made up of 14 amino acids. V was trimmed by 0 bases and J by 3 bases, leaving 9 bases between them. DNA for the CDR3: TGCGCCAGCAGCTTGGAAGCAGGGTACTATGGCTACACCTTC. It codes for CASSLEAGYYGYTF.

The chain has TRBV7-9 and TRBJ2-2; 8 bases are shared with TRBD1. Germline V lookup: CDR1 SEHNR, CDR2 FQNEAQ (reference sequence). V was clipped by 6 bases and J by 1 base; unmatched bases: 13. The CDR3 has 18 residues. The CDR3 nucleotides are TGTGCCAGCAGGTTAATGTTTCCCGGGACAGGGAACACCGGGGAGCTGTTTTTT. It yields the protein CASRLMFPGTGNTGELFF.

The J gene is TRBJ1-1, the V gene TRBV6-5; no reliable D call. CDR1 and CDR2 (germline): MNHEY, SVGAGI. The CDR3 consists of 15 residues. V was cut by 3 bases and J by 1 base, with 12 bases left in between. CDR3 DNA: TGTGCCAGCAGTTATTCAAGGGCCCCGAACACTGAAGCTTTCTTT. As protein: CASSYSRAPNTEAFF.

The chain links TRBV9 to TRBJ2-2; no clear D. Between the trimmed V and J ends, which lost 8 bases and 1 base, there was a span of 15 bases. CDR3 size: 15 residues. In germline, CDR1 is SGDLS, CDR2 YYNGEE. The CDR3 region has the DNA TGTGCCAGTAATCTAAAGAGCGTGAACACCGGGGAGCTGTTTTTT. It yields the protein CASNLKSVNTGELFF. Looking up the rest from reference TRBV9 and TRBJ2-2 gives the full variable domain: DSGVTQTPKHLITATGQRVTLRCSPRSGDLSVYWYQQSLDQGLQFLIQYYNGEERAKGNILERFSAQQFPDLHSELNLSSLELGDSALYFCASNLKSVNTGELFFGEGSRLTVL.

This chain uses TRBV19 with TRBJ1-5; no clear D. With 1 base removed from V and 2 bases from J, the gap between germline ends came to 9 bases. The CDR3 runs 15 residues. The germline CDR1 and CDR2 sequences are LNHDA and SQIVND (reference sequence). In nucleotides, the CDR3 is TGTGCCAGTAGTATAGGTTGGAGAGGCAATCAGCCCCAGCATTTT. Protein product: CASSIGWRGNQPQHF.